This T cell receptor (beta chain) derives from a study of T cell repertoires in cytomegalovirus infection. Turning to the study itself: Well-studied HLA-B-restricted CMV epitopes were used in the study alongside recently identified HLA-C-restricted ones. TCR beta signatures that were public indicated CMV infection and matching HLA type.

This CDR3 has 15 residues. The germline V gene encodes CDR1 LNHDA and CDR2 SQIVND (reference sequence). After removal of 6 bases from V and 8 bases from J, the junction contained 10 bases not matched to a gene. About this clonotype: What it recognizes is unknown.

TCRdb analysed the reads with MiXCR anew, one entry per CDR3 protein. The sample records around 340,000 distinct CDR3 sequences, 25% to 30% being singletons. Study findings and constraints: The response measured ex vivo was dominated by TCR beta clonotypes (HLA-C-restricted and CMV-specific). Based on cumulative public TCR beta family frequency, carriers of CMV plus the relevant HLA were identified.

The sequenced sample was cultured PBMCs, obtained from culture after CMV antigen stimulation. This clonotype was obtained from a human donor in good health (CMV status not recorded). Some clones in this sample may be carry-over from other donors' samples. The chain uses TRBV19 and TRBJ2-1, with 10 bases identical to TRBD1. CDR3 amino acids: CASRIRDRGFDEQFF. CDR3 DNA: TGTGCCAGTAGGATCCGGGACAGGGGATTTGATGAGCAGTTCTTC.